This T cell receptor (beta chain) was identified in a study of cytomegalovirus exposure and HLA in healthy donors. Study context: For the approximately 400 genotyped donors, 81% fell within the Caucasian-associated ancestry cluster. Overall study findings and caveats: Presence/absence analysis assumed near-uniform sequencing depth across donors.

This CDR3 is 14 amino acids long. Germline values: CDR1 LGHNA, CDR2 YSLEER. V lost 0 bases to trimming and J lost 5 bases; unmatched junction nucleotides: 3. The PCR was carried out with 60 Vbeta primers and 13 Jbeta primers. Profiled with immunoSEQ multiplex PCR; TCRdb holds only in-frame clones, not every one. Seen here are about 120,000 clones, around 80% observed once, and the top ten hold about 1.5%. Comment on this clone: Its antigen is as yet unknown.

The sequenced sample consisted of PBMCs. The TCR comes from a female donor in good health and CMV-seronegative. V usage is TRBV4-3 and J usage is TRBJ1-1, with 7 bases aligning to TRBD1. For the CDR3, the DNA is TGCGCCAGCAGCCAAGATACAGGGGAAACTGAAGCTTTCTTT. Its protein product is CASSQDTGETEAFF.